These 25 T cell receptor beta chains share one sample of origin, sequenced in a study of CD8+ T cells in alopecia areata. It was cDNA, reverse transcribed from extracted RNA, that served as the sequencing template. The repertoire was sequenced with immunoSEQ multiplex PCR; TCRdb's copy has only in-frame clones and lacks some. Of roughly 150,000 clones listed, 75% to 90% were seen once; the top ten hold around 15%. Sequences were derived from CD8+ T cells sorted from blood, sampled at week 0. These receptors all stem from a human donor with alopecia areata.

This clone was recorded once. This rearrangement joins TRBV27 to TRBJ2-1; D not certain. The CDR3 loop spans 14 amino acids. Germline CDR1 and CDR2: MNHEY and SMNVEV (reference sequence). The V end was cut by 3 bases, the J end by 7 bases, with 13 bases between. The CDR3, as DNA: TGTGCCAGCAGTTTCCTCTCGGTGGGAAATGAGCAGTTCTTC. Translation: CASSFLSVGNEQFF.

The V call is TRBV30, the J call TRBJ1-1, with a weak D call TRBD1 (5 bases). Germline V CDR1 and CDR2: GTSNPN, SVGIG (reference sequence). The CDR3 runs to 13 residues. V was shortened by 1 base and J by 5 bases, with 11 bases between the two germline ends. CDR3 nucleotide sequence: TGTGCCTGGAGTGAGGGGACGGGGACTGAAGCTTTCTTT. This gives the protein CAWSEGTGTEAFF. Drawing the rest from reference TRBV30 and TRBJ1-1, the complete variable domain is SQTIHQWPATLVQPVGSPLSLECTVEGTSNPNLYWYRQAAGRGLQLLFYSVGIGQISSEVPQNLSASRPQDRQFILSSKKLLLSDSGFYLCAWSEGTGTEAFFGQGTRLTVV.

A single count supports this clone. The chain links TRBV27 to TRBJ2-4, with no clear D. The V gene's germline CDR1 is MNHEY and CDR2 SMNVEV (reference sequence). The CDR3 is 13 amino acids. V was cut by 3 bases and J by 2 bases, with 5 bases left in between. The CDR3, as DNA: TGTGCCAGCAGTTTTAACCCCAAAAACATTCAGTACTTC. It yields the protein CASSFNPKNIQYF.

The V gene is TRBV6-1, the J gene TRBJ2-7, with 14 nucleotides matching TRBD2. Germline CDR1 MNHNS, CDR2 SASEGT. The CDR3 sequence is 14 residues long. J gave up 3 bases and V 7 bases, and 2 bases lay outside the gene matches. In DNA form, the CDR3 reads TGTGCCAGCATCGGGACTAGCGGGAGCTACGAGCAGTACTTC. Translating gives CASIGTSGSYEQYF.

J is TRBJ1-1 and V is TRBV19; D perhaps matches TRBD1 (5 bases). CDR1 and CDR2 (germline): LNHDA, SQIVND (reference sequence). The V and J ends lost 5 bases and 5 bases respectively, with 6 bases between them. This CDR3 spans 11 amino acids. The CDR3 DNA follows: TGTGCCAGTAGTGGGGGAACTGAAGCTTTCTTT. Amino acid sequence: CASSGGTEAFF.

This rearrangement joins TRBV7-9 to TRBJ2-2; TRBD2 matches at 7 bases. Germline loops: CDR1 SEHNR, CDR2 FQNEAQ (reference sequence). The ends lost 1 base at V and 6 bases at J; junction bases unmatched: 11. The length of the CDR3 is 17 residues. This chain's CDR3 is CASSLVAGGRNAGELFF. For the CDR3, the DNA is TGTGCCAGCAGCTTAGTTGCGGGCGGGAGAAACGCCGGGGAGCTGTTTTTT.

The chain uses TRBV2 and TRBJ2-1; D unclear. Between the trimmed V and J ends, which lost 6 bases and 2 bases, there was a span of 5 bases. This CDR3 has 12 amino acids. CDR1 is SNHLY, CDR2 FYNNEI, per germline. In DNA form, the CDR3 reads TGTGCCAGCAGGGGGACCTACAATGAGCAGTTCTTC. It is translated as CASRGTYNEQFF.

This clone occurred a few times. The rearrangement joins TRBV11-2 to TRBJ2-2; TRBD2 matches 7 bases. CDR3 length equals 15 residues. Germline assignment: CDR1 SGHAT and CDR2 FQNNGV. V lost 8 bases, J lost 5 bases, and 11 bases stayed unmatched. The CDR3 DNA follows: TGTGCCAGCGGAGGCGGCGGGAGAACGACCGGGGAGCTGTTTTTT. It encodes CASGGGGRTTGELFF.

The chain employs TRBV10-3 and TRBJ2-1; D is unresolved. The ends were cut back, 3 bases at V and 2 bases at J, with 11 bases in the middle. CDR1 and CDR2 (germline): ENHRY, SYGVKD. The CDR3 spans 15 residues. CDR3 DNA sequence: TGTGCCATCAGTGACCAGAGATCCACCTACAATGAGCAGTTCTTC. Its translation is CAISDQRSTYNEQFF.

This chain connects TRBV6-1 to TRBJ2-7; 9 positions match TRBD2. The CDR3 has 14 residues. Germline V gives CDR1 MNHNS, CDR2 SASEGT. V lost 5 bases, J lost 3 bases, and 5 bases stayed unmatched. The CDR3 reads CASSPSGEDYEQYF. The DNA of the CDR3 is TGTGCCAGCAGTCCTAGCGGGGAGGACTACGAGCAGTACTTC.

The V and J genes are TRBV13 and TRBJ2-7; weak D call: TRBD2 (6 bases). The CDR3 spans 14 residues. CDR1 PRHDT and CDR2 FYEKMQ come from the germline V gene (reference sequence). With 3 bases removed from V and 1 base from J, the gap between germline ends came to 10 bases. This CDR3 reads CASSLGTESYEQYF. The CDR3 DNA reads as TGTGCCAGCAGCTTGGGGACTGAGTCCTACGAGCAGTACTTC. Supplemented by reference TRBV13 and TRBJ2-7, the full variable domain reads AAGVIQSPRHLIKEKRETATLKCYPIPRHDTVYWYQQGPGQDPQFLISFYEKMQSDKGSIPDRFSAQQFSDYHSELNMSSLELGDSALYFCASSLGTESYEQYFGPGTRLTVT.

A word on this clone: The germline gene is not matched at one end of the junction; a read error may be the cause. DNA for the CDR3: TGTGCTAGCAGTGAGGGGAAGACCGGGGAGCTGTTTTTT. Residues: CASSEGKTGELFF. This chain links TRBV7-7 with TRBJ2-2; D tentatively reads TRBD1 or TRBD2 (5 bases each). CDR1 is SSHAT, CDR2 FNYEAQ, per germline (reference sequence). The CDR3 spans 13 residues. The variable domain in full, completed from reference TRBV7-7 and TRBJ2-2, reads GAGVSQSPRYKVTKRGQDVTLRCDPISSHATLYWYQQALGQGPEFLTYFNYEAQPDKSGLPSDRFSAERPEGSISTLTIQRTEQRDSAMYRCASSEGKTGELFFGEGSRLTVL.

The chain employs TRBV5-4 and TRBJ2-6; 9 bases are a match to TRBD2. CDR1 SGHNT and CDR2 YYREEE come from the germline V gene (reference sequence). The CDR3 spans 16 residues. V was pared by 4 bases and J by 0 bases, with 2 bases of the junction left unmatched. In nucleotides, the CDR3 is TGTGCCAGCAGCCTAGCGGGGATCTCTGGGGCCAACGTCCTGACTTTC. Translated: CASSLAGISGANVLTF.

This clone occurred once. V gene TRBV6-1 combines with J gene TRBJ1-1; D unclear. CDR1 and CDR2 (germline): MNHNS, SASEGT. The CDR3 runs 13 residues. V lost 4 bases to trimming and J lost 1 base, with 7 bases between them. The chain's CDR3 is CASSAGENTEAFF. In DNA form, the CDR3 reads TGTGCCAGCAGTGCCGGAGAGAACACTGAAGCTTTCTTT.

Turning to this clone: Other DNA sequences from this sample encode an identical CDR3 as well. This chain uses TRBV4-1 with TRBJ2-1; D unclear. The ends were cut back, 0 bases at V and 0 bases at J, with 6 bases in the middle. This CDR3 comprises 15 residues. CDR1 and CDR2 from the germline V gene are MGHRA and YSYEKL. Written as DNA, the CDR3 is TGCGCCAGCAGCCAAGACCCGAGCTCCTACAATGAGCAGTTCTTC. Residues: CASSQDPSSYNEQFF.

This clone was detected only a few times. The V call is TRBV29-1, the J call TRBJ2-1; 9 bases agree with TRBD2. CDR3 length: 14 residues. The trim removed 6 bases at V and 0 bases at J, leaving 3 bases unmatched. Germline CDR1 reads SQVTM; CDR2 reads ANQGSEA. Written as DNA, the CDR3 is TGCAGCGTACTTAGCGGGAGCTCCTACAATGAGCAGTTCTTC. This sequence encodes CSVLSGSSYNEQFF.

The DNA of the CDR3 is TGTGCCAGCAGCTTCAAGGGGGGTACAGATACGCAGTATTTT. Its protein is CASSFKGGTDTQYF. The chain couples TRBV5-4 to TRBJ2-3; D tentatively fits TRBD1 or TRBD2 (6 bases each). The CDR3 has 14 residues. Germline V lookup: CDR1 SGHNT, CDR2 YYREEE (reference sequence). Trimming removed 2 bases from V and 3 bases from J, with 10 bases in between.

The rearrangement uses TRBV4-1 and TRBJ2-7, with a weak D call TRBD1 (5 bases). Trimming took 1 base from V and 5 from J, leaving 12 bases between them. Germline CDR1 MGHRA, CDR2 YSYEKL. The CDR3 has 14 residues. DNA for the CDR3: TGCGCCAGCAGCCAAGTGGACCAAGGGGACGAGCAGTACTTC. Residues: CASSQVDQGDEQYF.

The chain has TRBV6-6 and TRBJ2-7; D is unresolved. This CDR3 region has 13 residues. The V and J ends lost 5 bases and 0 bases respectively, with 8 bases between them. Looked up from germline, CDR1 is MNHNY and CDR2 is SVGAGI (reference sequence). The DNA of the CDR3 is TGTGCCAGCAGTCCCAGTGTCTCCTACGAGCAGTACTTC. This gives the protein CASSPSVSYEQYF.

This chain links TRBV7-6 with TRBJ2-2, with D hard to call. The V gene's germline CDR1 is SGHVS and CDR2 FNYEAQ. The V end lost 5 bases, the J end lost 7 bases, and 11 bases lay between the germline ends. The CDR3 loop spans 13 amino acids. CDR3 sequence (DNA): TGTGCCAGCAGCCCCCCGTCTCTCGGGGAGCTGTTTTTT. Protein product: CASSPPSLGELFF.

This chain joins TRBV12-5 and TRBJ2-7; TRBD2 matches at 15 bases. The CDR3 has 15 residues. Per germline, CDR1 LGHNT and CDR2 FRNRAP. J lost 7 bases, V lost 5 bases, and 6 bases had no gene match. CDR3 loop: CASGPGTSGRYEQYF. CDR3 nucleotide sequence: TGTGCTAGTGGTCCTGGGACTAGCGGGAGGTATGAGCAGTACTTC.

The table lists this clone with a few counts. CDR3 region: CASSPRQAPYEQYF. The CDR3 nucleotides read TGTGCCAGCAGCCCGCGACAGGCCCCCTACGAGCAGTACTTC. V gene TRBV7-3 combines with J gene TRBJ2-7, with D tentatively TRBD1 (6 bases). CDR1 and CDR2 from the germline V gene are SGHTA and FQGTGA. The CDR3 totals 14 residues. V lost 5 bases, J lost 2 bases, and 13 bases lay in between.

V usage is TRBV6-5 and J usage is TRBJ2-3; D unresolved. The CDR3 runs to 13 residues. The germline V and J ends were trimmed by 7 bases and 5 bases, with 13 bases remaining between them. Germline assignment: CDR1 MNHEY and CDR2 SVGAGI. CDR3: CASTLRGGDTQYF. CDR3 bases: TGTGCCAGCACCTTAAGAGGCGGAGATACGCAGTATTTT.

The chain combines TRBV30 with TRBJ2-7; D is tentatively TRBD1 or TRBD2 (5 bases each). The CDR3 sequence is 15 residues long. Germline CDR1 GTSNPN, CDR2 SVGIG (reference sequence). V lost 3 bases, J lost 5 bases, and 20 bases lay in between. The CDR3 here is CAWSPGTPGPNEQYF. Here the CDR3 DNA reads TGTGCCTGGAGCCCTGGGACGCCTGGGCCCAACGAGCAGTACTTC. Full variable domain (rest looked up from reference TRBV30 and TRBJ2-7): SQTIHQWPATLVQPVGSPLSLECTVEGTSNPNLYWYRQAAGRGLQLLFYSVGIGQISSEVPQNLSASRPQDRQFILSSKKLLLSDSGFYLCAWSPGTPGPNEQYFGPGTRLTVT.

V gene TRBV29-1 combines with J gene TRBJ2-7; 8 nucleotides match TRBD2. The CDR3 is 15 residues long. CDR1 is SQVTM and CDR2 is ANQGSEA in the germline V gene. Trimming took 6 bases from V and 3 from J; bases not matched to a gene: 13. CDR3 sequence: CSVAEVAGCCYEQYF. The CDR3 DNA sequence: TGCAGCGTCGCAGAGGTAGCGGGGTGTTGCTACGAGCAGTACTTC.